This T cell receptor (beta chain) came from a study of blood T cell repertoires in COVID-19. Study as a whole: Researchers got acute and convalescent COVID-19 samples from the United States, Italy and Spain. Sources were T cells, B-cell-depleted T cells, or PBMCs; the material itself was cDNA or gDNA.

The CDR3 is made up of 14 amino acids. Trimming shortened V by 6 bases and J by 2 bases, and 13 bases separated the two germline ends. Germline V CDR1 and CDR2: MNHEY, SMNVEV (reference sequence). Original methodology: Estimation of nucleated cell counts relied on the amplification of reference gene primers. The repertoire was sequenced with immunoSEQ multiplex PCR; TCRdb's copy has only in-frame clones and lacks some. V and J calls and clone size are as listed in that table; D and trimming were resolved from the DNA. The sample has over 250,000 clones; 83% are singletons. This clonotype was obtained from a woman aged 45-59 years who had recovered from COVID-19. The sample comprised peripheral blood. This chain uses TRBV27 with TRBJ1-1; D unclear. The CDR3 DNA reads as TGTGCCAGCAGGGTGTCGACACCAAACACTGAAGCTTTCTTT. Its protein product is CASRVSTPNTEAFF.